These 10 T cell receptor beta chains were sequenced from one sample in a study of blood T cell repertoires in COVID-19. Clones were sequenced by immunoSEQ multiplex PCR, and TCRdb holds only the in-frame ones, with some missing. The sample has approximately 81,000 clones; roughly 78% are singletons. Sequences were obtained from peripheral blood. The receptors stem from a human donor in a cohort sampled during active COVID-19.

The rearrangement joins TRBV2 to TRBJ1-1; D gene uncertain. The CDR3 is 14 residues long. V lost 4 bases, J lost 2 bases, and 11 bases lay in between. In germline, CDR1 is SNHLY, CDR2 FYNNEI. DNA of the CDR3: TGTGCCAGCAGTGCGGGGATTACCAACACTGAAGCTTTCTTT. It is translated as CASSAGITNTEAFF.

Written as DNA, the CDR3 is TGTGCCAGCTCGGGGGCGCAGGGGATCCATGAGCAGTTCTTC. It yields the protein CASSGAQGIHEQFF. The gene calls are TRBV18 and TRBJ2-1, with TRBD1 as a possible D gene (6 bases). CDR1 is KGHSH, CDR2 LQKENI, per germline. CDR3 length equals 14 residues. The V end was cut by 6 bases, the J end by 8 bases, with 17 bases between.

CDR3 DNA sequence: TGTGCCAGCAGCGTGCGGGACAGGGGGGACACCATATATTTT. This codes for CASSVRDRGDTIYF. The V gene is TRBV9, the J gene TRBJ1-3, with 11 bases identical to TRBD1. This CDR3 is built from 14 residues. CDR1 is SGDLS and CDR2 is YYNGEE in the germline V gene. V shed 2 bases and J 8 bases; nucleotides not matched to a gene: 3.

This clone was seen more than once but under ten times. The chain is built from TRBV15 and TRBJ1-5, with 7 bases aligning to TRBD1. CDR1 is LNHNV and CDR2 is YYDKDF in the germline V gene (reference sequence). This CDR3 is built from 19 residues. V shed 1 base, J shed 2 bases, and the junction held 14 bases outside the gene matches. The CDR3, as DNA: TGTGCCACCAGCAGAGGGCAGGGGGATACGGTTGTACGCAATCAGCCCCAGCATTTT. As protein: CATSRGQGDTVVRNQPQHF.

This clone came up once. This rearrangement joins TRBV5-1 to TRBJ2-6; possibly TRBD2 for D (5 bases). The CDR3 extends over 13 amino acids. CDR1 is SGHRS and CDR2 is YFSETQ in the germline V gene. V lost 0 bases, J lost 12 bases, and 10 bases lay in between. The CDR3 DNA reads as TGCGCCAGCAGCTTGGACGTCGGGGTCGTCCTGACTTTC. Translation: CASSLDVGVVLTF.

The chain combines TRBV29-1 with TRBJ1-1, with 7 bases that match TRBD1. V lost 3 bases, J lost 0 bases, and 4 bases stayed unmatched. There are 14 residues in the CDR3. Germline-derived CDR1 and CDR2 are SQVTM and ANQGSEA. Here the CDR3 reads CSVEFRGLNTEAFF. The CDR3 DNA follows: TGCAGCGTTGAGTTTAGGGGGCTGAACACTGAAGCTTTCTTT. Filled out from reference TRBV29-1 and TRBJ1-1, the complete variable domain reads SAVISQKPSRDICQRGTSLTIQCQVDSQVTMMFWYRQQPGQSLTLIATANQGSEATYESGFVIDKFPISRPNLTFSTLTVSNMSPEDSSIYLCSVEFRGLNTEAFFGQGTRLTVV.

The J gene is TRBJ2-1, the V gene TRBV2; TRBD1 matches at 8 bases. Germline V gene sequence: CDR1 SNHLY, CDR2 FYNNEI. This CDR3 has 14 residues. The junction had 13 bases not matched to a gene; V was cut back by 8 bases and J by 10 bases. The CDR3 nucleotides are TGTGCCAGCGTCCGGGACAGGAACCCATCGGAGCAGTTCTTC. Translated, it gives CASVRDRNPSEQFF.

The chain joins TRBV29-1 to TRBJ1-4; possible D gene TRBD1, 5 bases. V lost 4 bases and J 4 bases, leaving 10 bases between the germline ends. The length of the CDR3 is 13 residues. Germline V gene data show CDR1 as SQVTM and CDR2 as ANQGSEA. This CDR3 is CSVGGRGNEKLFF. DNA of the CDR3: TGCAGCGTTGGAGGGAGGGGTAATGAAAAACTGTTTTTT.

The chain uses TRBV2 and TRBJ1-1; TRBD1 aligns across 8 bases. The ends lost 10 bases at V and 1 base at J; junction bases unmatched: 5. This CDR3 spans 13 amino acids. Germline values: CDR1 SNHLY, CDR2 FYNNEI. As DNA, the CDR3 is TGTGCCAAGACAGGGGATGGGAACACTGAAGCTTTCTTT. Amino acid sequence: CAKTGDGNTEAFF. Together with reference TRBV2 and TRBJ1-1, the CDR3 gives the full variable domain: EPEVTQTPSHQVTQMGQEVILRCVPISNHLYFYWYRQILGQKVEFLVSFYNNEISEKSEIFDDQFSVERPDGSNFTLKIRSTKLEDSAMYFCAKTGDGNTEAFFGQGTRLTVV.

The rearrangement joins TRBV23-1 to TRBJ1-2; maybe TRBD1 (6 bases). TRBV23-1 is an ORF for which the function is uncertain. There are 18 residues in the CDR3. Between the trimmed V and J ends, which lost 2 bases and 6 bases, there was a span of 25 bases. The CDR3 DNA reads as TGCGCCAGCAGTCAACCGTGGGCCCCAGGGGTGGATAATGATGGCTACACCTTC. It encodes CASSQPWAPGVDNDGYTF.